The clone carrying this T cell receptor beta chain showed up many times. Its antigen is currently unknown. Germline CDR1 SGHTA, CDR2 FQGNSA. The CDR3 loop spans 14 amino acids. V lost 5 bases and J 1 base, leaving 11 bases between the germline ends. These data originate in a study of T cells in Graves' hyperthyroidism and ophthalmopathy. Whole-study results and caveats: Most thyroid clonotypes expanded above 0.001 were also detected in blood.

Amplified TCR beta CDR3 regions derived from RNA transcripts. With the HTBI primer set, the TCR CDR3 went through a first round of RT-PCR. TCRdb itself ran the multiplex PCR reads through MiXCR, one entry per CDR3 protein. Of some 300,000 distinct CDR3 sequences in the sample, approximately 16% are singletons; the top ten hold around a third. The TCR was taken from a man younger than 40 with Graves' hyperthyroidism. The sequencing sample was made of blood. This chain joins TRBV7-2 and TRBJ2-5, with D possibly being TRBD2 (6 bases). The CDR3 sequence: CASSPAGFQETQYF. The DNA of the CDR3 is TGTGCCAGCAGCCCCGCGGGGTTCCAAGAGACCCAGTACTTC.